This entry features one T cell receptor (beta chain) sequence. Its antigen is not identified. TCRdb fed the 5' RACE reads into MiXCR, producing one record per CDR3 protein. Of more than 200,000 distinct CDR3 sequences listed, less than 9.5% are singletons. V lost 6 bases, J lost 4 bases, and 16 bases lay in between. CDR3 size: 16 residues. Germline V gene lookup returns CDR1 KGHSH and CDR2 LQKENI. The sample is drawn from a study of identical twins. Study-wide points: Conclusions rested on cross-sectional statistics rather than following the same donors. Abundant beta clonotypes from cord blood bore fewer insertions; memory repertoires lacked this pattern.

The V gene is TRBV18, the J gene TRBJ2-6; D uncertain. Sequenced: memory (CD45RO+) T cells sorted from blood. The receptor was derived from a woman aged 18-35 years in good health. CDR3 loop: CASSPPAAAGANVLTF. CDR3 nucleotides: TGTGCCAGCTCTCCGCCCGCAGCAGCCGGGGCCAACGTCCTGACTTTC.